The T cell receptor (beta chain) under discussion was sequenced for a study of cytomegalovirus exposure and HLA in healthy donors. Whole-study context: A later analysis reported the 100 to 150 validation repertoires used the same platform as the roughly 670 first-cohort repertoires. Study findings and constraints: A subsequent analysis found that TCR clusters from the first cohort also tended to co-occur in the 130 or so validation repertoires, with under 95% of cluster scores above 0.

A note on this clone: Its target is not known.

Repertoires were generated with immunoSEQ multiplex PCR, while TCRdb's copy carries only in-frame clones and drops some. The sample includes 150,000 to 200,000 clones, approximately 86% of them seen just once. CDR3 size: 15 residues. Germline values: CDR1 SGHRS, CDR2 YFSETQ. V gave up 0 bases and J gave up 4 bases, with 8 bases separating them. This chain joins TRBV5-1 and TRBJ2-6; weak D call: TRBD1 (6 bases). This clonotype was sampled from a woman under 30 in good health and CMV-seronegative. The material sequenced was PBMCs. The CDR3 loop reads CASSLGGTGANVLTF. As DNA, the CDR3 is TGCGCCAGCAGCTTGGGAGGGACAGGGGCCAACGTCCTGACTTTC.